What follows are 7 T cell receptor beta chains derived from one specimen sequenced in a study of OX40 agonist ivuxolimab in advanced cancers. Generated by immunoSEQ multiplex PCR, the TCRdb table keeps only in-frame clones and is missing some. The sample records approximately 23,000 clones, over 80% being singletons. This specimen was CD4+ or CD8+ T cells sorted from blood, taken in a trial of the OX40 agonist ivuxolimab. Source of these receptors: an adult with an advanced solid tumor such as melanoma, head and neck, liver or kidney cancer.

The J gene is TRBJ2-3, the V gene TRBV9; 8 positions match TRBD1. This CDR3 is 14 amino acids long. In germline, CDR1 is SGDLS, CDR2 YYNGEE. The V gene end was trimmed by 4 bases and the J gene end by 4 bases; junction bases not matched to a gene: 5. CDR3 residues: CASSRGQGPDTQYF. The CDR3 DNA follows: TGTGCCAGCAGCCGAGGACAGGGACCAGATACGCAGTATTTT.

The chain links TRBV5-6 to TRBJ1-2; possibly TRBD1 for D (6 bases). Germline V gene lookup returns CDR1 SGHDT and CDR2 YYEEEE. Trimming removed 1 base at V and 6 bases at J, with 13 bases between. The CDR3 runs to 14 residues. In nucleotides, the CDR3 is TGTGCCAGCAGCTTGACCGGGGGGGGCGATGGCTACACCTTC. Translated, it gives CASSLTGGGDGYTF.

The chain recombines TRBV29-1 with TRBJ2-7, with 9 bases matching TRBD1. This CDR3 region has 14 residues. The germline CDR1 and CDR2 sequences are SQVTM and ANQGSEA. Germline trimming cut 3 bases from V and 5 bases from J; bases unmatched to any gene: 8. CDR3 nucleotide sequence: TGCAGCGTTGAGGGGGACAGGGCGAATGACGAGCAGTACTTC. Its translation is CSVEGDRANDEQYF.

The rearrangement uses TRBV6-6 and TRBJ2-1; 8 bases fit TRBD2. From germline, CDR1 is MNHNY and CDR2 SVGAGI (reference sequence). CDR3 length equals 15 residues. Trimming took 7 bases from V and 0 from J; bases not matched to a gene: 5. CDR3 region: CASTLGTSSYNEQFF. CDR3 bases: TGTGCCAGCACCCTGGGGACTAGCTCCTACAATGAGCAGTTCTTC.

Details on this clone: A junction end diverges from the germline sequence, so it may reflect a read error. The V and J genes are TRBV7-7 and TRBJ2-3; TRBD2 might be the D (6 bases). Germline V gene sequence: CDR1 SSHAT, CDR2 FNYEAQ (reference sequence). This CDR3 is 15 amino acids long. The CDR3: CASSRDFSSTDTQYF. CDR3 DNA sequence: TGTGCTAGCAGCCGGGACTTTTCTAGCACAGATACGCAGTATTTT.

The chain links TRBV7-6 to TRBJ2-4; D not certain. Germline CDR1 reads SGHVS; CDR2 reads FNYEAQ. Trimming stripped 5 bases from V and 0 bases from J, with 14 bases between. This CDR3 spans 16 amino acids. The CDR3 is CASSLDGTLAKNIQYF. CDR3 in DNA: TGTGCCAGCAGCCTGGACGGAACCTTAGCCAAAAACATTCAGTACTTC.

The chain is built from TRBV9 and TRBJ2-7, with 9 bases fitting TRBD2. Trimming took 2 bases from V and 0 from J; bases not matched to a gene: 3. This CDR3 spans 15 amino acids. Germline CDR1 reads SGDLS; CDR2 reads YYNGEE. This chain's CDR3 is CASSVGSGSSYEQYF. The CDR3 DNA follows: TGTGCCAGCAGCGTCGGTAGCGGGAGCTCCTACGAGCAGTACTTC.